This is a list of T cell receptor beta chains from one sample in a study of tumor-infiltrating lymphocytes in oesophageal squamous cell carcinoma. TCRdb itself ran the PCR reads through MiXCR, one entry per CDR3 protein. The sample has 9,500 to 15,000 distinct CDR3 sequences, approximately 50% seen once. Sequenced material: esophageal tumor tissue. The receptors derive from a female donor with esophageal squamous cell carcinoma. The CDR3 runs from the conserved cysteine through the conserved F or W. D genes are given only for firm matches. Clone size is given for some rows only: seen once, a few or many times, or a class if the clone is expanded.

j_call,v_call,clone_size,d_call,cdr3_nt,cdr3_aa
TRBJ1-1,TRBV5-6,many,-,TGTGCCAGCAGCTTGCCTGTGAACACTGAAGCTTTCTTT,CASSLPVNTEAFF
TRBJ2-4,TRBV7-3,-,TRBD2,TGTGCCAGCGGTACGGGCGGGAGGCTTCGGGGAGTGTACAATGAGCAGTACTTC,CASGTGGRLRGVYNEQYF
TRBJ2-1,TRBV7-6,-,-,TGTGCTAGCAGCTTATCCCTAGGTGAGACAGGTTGTGATGAGCAGTTCTTC,CASSLSLGETGCDEQFF
TRBJ2-7,TRBV7-2,-,-,TGTGCCAGCAGCTTCCCCTTGCGCCGGTCCTACGAGCAGTACTTC,CASSFPLRRSYEQYF
TRBJ2-7,TRBV11-2,few,TRBD1,TGTGCCAGCAGCTCCGGGACAGGGAATTACGAGCAGTACTTC,CASSSGTGNYEQYF
TRBJ2-7,TRBV7-2,medium-sized,TRBD1,TGTGCCAGCAGCCCCGGACAGGGGGACGAGCAGTACTTC,CASSPGQGDEQYF
TRBJ2-5,TRBV20-1,few,-,TGCAGTGCGCGGGACACAACCAAAGAGACCCAGTACTTC,CSARDTTKETQYF
TRBJ1-1,TRBV27,once,TRBD1,TGTGCCAGCAGTTTAAGGTGGCAGGGGGCCACTGAAGCTTTCTTT,CASSLRWQGATEAFF
TRBJ1-1,TRBV5-1,-,TRBD1,TGCGCCAGCAGCTTGAAAGCTGGGACAGGGACTAACACTGAAGCTTTCTTT,CASSLKAGTGTNTEAFF
TRBJ2-3,TRBV12-3/TRBV12-4,few,TRBD2,TGTGCCAGCAGGGGGACTAGCGGGAGCGTCACAGATACGCAGTATTTT,CASRGTSGSVTDTQYF
TRBJ2-7,TRBV7-9,few,-,TGTGCCAGCAGCCCTTGGGAGGACTCCTACAATGAGCAGTACTTC,CASSPWEDSYNEQYF
TRBJ2-3,TRBV7-2,many,-,TGTGCCAGCAGCTTAGGAGCAGATACGCAGTATTTT,CASSLGADTQYF
TRBJ2-7,TRBV7-2,-,-,TGTGCCAGCAGCCCGGGGGACGTCAGGCCCTACGATGAGCAGTACTTC,CASSPGDVRPYDEQYF
TRBJ2-7,TRBV7-4,-,-,TGTGCCAGCAGCTTAGTCCAGGACTCCTACGAGCAGTACTTC,CASSLVQDSYEQYF
TRBJ2-1,TRBV6-6,-,-,TGTGCCAGCAGTTACGATGACGGGAGCGGCTACGAGCAGTTCTTC,CASSYDDGSGYEQFF
TRBJ2-5,TRBV12-3/TRBV12-4,-,-,TGTGCCAGCACCCACAGGGTGGAAGAGACCCAGTACTTC,CASTHRVEETQYF
TRBJ2-2,TRBV7-2,-,-,TGTGCCAGCAGCCACCTTAAGGGAGCTAACACCGGGGAGCTGTTTTTT,CASSHLKGANTGELFF
TRBJ1-5,TRBV7-8,few,-,TGTGCCAGCAGCTTAGCGGGACATACTAATCAGCCCCAGCATTTT,CASSLAGHTNQPQHF
TRBJ2-1,TRBV6-2/TRBV6-3,many,TRBD1,TGTGCCAGCAAGCCAGATCAGGGACAGCGTTCCTACAATGAGCAGTTCTTC,CASKPDQGQRSYNEQFF
TRBJ2-1,TRBV7-9,few,-,TGTGCCAGCAGCTCCGCTAATGAGCAGTTCTTC,CASSSANEQFF
TRBJ2-5,TRBV24-1,-,TRBD2,TGTGCCACCAGTGCCGGAGGTGGCGGGAGGGCCGGAGAGACCCAGTACTTC,CATSAGGGGRAGETQYF
TRBJ2-7,TRBV7-2,-,-,TGTGCCAGCAGCTTAGAGGGTAGGAGATACGAGCAGTACTTC,CASSLEGRRYEQYF
TRBJ2-1,TRBV7-3,few,TRBD1,TGTGCCAGCAGCCCCCGGGACAGGGGATCCTACAATGAGCAGTTCTTC,CASSPRDRGSYNEQFF
TRBJ2-7,TRBV6-2/TRBV6-3,-,-,TGTGCCAGCAGTGAGCCGGGGACATCCTACGAGCAGTACTTC,CASSEPGTSYEQYF
TRBJ2-5,TRBV7-8,-,TRBD2,TGTGCCAGCAGCTTAGCCGGGCTAGCGGGAGGAAAAGAGACCCAGTACTTC,CASSLAGLAGGKETQYF
TRBJ1-1,TRBV12-3/TRBV12-4,-,-,TGTGCCAGCTCCCGGACTGTGAACACTGAAGCTTTCTTT,CASSRTVNTEAFF
TRBJ2-5,TRBV28,many,-,TGTGCCAGCAGGAAGACTTCACAAGAGACCCAGTACTTC,CASRKTSQETQYF
TRBJ2-1,TRBV4-1,-,TRBD2,TGCGCCAGCAGCCAACAGATCGGGGACTACGAGCAGTTCTTC,CASSQQIGDYEQFF
TRBJ2-5,TRBV7-9,few,TRBD2,TGTGCCAGCAGCCCCCCTTGGGGAGGGGAGACCCAGTACTTC,CASSPPWGGETQYF
TRBJ2-5,TRBV7-4,-,TRBD1,TGTGCCAGCAGCTTGGGGACAGGGATCCATGAGCAGTACTTC,CASSLGTGIHEQYF
TRBJ2-3,TRBV7-2,-,-,TGTGCCAGCAGCTCTTTCGGGTTTAGCACAGATACGCAGTATTTT,CASSSFGFSTDTQYF
TRBJ2-7,TRBV28,many,-,TGTGCCAGCAGTTCCCCCCTATTATACGGTAGCCGGCAGTACTTC,CASSSPLLYGSRQYF
TRBJ2-7,TRBV7-8,-,TRBD1,TGTGCCAGCAGCTCGACAGGGAGTCCCTACGAGCAGTACTTC,CASSSTGSPYEQYF
TRBJ2-1,TRBV27,once,TRBD2,TGTGCCAGCAGTTCCCGGACTAGCGGGACGGGGAATGAGCAGTTCTTC,CASSSRTSGTGNEQFF
TRBJ1-1,TRBV7-9,-,-,TGTGCCAGCAGTTTTAATCACAGGTCTAATGAAGCTTTCTTT,CASSFNHRSNEAFF
TRBJ2-4,TRBV7-2,-,-,TGTGCCAGCAGGGTGGGGGGTGGCAAAAACATTCAGTACTTC,CASRVGGGKNIQYF
TRBJ1-6,TRBV4-1,few,-,TGCGCCAGCTCTCACAGGGTCAATTCACCCCTCCACTTT,CASSHRVNSPLHF
TRBJ2-2,TRBV7-1,-,-,TGTGCCAGCAGCTCGACACTTTACACCGGGGAGCTGTTTTTT,CASSSTLYTGELFF
TRBJ2-7,TRBV12-3/TRBV12-4,-,-,TGTGCCAGCAGTTTAGCCGGTGGGGGACAAACCTACGAGCAGTACTTC,CASSLAGGGQTYEQYF